The T cell receptor beta chain under discussion was sequenced for a study of blood T cell repertoires in COVID-19 (TCRdb year 2020). Context from the whole study: Collaborator samples came from the United States, Italy and Spain and covered acute and convalescent phases of COVID-19. The material from the prospective study consisted of cDNA or gDNA derived from T cells, B-cell-depleted T cells, or PBMCs. Deeply sampled blood TCRbeta repertoires from subjects exposed to, actively infected with, or recovered from COVID-19 were included in the dataset. The repertoires were made available in a free public database intended to serve as a resource for research on the immune response to SARS-CoV-2. Samples came from the ongoing ImmuneRACE study (first 160 participants) plus 1,254 subjects from 6 global collaborators. A de-identified subject ID, COVID-19 status, age in years and sex were almost always included in the sample metadata. HLA class I and class II types, where available, came from metadata supplied by the sample provider rather than from assay-based typing.

This clone was seen ten or more times. Its antigen has not been determined. No much larger clone is present one base from it, and per-base qualities are unavailable. Broad study findings and their caveats: How much clinical and demographic metadata was included differed by source and by participant, and the metadata was provided uncurated.

The collaborating institutions used their own protocols to collect whole blood in K2EDTA tubes. For TCRbeta analysis, collaborator samples were shipped as frozen whole blood, as isolated PBMCs, or as DNA extracted from either sample type. The immunoSEQ Assay, a bias-controlled multiplex PCR, was used to amplify TCRbeta CDR3 regions from genomic DNA. The authors' analysis ran thus. The number of nucleated cells in each sample was estimated by amplification of reference gene primers within the assay. To quantify the absolute abundance of each unique TCRbeta CDR3 rearrangement, sequence reads were collapsed and filtered. For each sample, productive Simpson clonality was calculated as the square root of Simpson's diversity index across productive rearrangements. Not all clones reach the TCRdb copy of this immuneACCESS table, which keeps in-frame sequences only. Checked studies attribute under half of the gap to unresolved V genes and leave the rest unexplained. For V, J and clone size, that table is used; D and trimming come from the DNA. For this sample the table gives 88,000 or so clones, of which less than 90% were detected only once. The top ten constitute 3.8% of the sample.

Sequencing was performed on peripheral blood. This TCR was sampled from a man aged 55 to 70 with acute or convalescent COVID-19.

The CDR3 corresponds to CASSMGRASEQPQHF. Read as DNA, the sequence is TGTGCCAGCAGTATGGGGAGGGCCTCGGAACAGCCCCAGCATTTT. Rearrangement joined TRBV2 to TRBJ1-5, with the D gene uncertain. Between the V and J ends, shortened by 5 bases and 7 bases respectively, the junction contains 18 bases. Including the terminal cysteine and phenylalanine, the CDR3 comprises 15 residues. Only the CDR3 portion is preserved as DNA: 45 bases, with reading frame beginning at the first base. CDR1 SNHLY and CDR2 FYNNEI are derived from the germline V gene.